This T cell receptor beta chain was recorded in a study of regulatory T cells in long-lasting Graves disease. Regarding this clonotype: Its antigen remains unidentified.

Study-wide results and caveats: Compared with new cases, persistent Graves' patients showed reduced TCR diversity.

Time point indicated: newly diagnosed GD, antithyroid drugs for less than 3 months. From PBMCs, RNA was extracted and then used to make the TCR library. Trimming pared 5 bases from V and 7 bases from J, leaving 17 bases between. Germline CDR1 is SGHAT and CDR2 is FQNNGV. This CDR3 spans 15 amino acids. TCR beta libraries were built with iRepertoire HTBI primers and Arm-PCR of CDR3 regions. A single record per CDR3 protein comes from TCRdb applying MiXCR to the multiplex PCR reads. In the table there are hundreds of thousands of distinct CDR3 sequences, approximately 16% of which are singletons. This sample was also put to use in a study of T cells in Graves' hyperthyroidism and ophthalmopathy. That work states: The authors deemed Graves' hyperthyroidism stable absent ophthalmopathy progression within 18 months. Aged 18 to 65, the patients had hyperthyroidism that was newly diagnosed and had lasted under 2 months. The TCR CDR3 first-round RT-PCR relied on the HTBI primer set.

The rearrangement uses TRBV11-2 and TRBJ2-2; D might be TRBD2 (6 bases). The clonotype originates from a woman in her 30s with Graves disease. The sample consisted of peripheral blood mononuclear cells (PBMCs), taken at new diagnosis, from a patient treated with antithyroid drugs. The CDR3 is CASSTSDSGHGELFF. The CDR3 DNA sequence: TGTGCCAGCAGCACGTCCGACAGCGGGCACGGGGAGCTGTTTTTT.